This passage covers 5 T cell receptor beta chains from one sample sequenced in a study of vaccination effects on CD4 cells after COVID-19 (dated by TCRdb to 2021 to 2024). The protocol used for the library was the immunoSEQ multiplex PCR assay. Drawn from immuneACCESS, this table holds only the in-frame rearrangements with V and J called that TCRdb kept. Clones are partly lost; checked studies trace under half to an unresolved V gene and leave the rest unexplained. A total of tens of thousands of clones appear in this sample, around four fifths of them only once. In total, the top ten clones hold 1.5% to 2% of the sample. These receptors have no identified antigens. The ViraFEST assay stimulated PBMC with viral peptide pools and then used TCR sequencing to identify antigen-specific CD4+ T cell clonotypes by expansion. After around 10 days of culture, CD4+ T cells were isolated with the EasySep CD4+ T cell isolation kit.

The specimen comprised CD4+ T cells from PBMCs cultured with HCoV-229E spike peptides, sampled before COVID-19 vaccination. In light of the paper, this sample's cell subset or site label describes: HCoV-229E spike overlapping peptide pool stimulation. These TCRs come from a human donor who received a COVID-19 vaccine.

This chain's CDR3 is CASSFSGGGAAETQYF. CDR3 sequence (DNA): TGTGCCAGCAGCTTTTCTGGCGGGGGGGCCGCAGAGACCCAGTACTTC. This chain connects TRBV7-2 to TRBJ2-5; 9 nucleotides line up with TRBD2. The CDR3 is made up of 16 amino acids. With V trimmed by 3 bases and J by 4 bases, 9 bases remained unmatched. The V gene's germline CDR1 is SGHTA and CDR2 FQGNSA.

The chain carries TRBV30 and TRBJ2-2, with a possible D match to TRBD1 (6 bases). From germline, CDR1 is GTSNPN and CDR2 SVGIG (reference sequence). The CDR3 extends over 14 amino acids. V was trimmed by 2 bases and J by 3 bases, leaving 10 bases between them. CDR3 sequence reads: CAWSWGRDTGELFF. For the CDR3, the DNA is TGTGCCTGGAGTTGGGGGCGGGACACCGGGGAGCTGTTTTTT.

As DNA, the CDR3 is TGTGCCAGCAGTATGCGGACAGGGGGTACCTTTGGCAATCAGCCCCAGCATTTT. As protein: CASSMRTGGTFGNQPQHF. This chain joins TRBV6-2 or TRBV6-3 and TRBJ1-5; 10 nucleotides match TRBD1. V lost 5 bases, J lost 2 bases, and 12 bases stayed unmatched. Germline values: CDR1 MNHEY, CDR2 SVGEGT. The CDR3 is made up of 18 amino acids.

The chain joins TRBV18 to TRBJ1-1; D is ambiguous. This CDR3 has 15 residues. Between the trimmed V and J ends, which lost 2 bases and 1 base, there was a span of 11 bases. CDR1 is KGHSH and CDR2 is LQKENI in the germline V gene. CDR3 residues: CASSPSWGGNTEAFF. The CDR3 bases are TGTGCCAGCTCACCATCCTGGGGTGGGAACACTGAAGCTTTCTTT.

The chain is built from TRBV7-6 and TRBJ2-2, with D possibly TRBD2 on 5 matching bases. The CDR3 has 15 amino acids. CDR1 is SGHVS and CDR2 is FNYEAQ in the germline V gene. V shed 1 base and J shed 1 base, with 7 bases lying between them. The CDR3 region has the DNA TGTGCCAGCAGCTTAGAAGGACTGAACACCGGGGAGCTGTTTTTT. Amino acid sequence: CASSLEGLNTGELFF.